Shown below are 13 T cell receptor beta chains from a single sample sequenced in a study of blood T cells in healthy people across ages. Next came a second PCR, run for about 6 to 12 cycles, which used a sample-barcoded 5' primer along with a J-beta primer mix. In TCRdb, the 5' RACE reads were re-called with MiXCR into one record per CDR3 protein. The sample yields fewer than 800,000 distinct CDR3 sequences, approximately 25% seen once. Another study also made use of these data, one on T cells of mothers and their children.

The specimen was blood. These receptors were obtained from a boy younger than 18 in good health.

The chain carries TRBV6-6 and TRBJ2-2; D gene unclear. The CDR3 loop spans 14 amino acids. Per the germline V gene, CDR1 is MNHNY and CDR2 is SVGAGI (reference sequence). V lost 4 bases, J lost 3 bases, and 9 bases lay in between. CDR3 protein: CASSWTQDTGELFF. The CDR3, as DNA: TGTGCCAGCAGTTGGACCCAAGACACCGGGGAGCTGTTTTTT.

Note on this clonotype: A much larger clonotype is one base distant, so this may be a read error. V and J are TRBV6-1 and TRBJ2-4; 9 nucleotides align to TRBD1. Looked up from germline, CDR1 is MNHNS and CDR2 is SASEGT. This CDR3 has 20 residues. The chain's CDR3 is CANSERRPGQGGFAKNIQYF. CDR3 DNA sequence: TGTGCCAACAGTGAAAGACGTCCGGGACAGGGTGGTTTTGCCAAAAACATTCAGTACTTC.

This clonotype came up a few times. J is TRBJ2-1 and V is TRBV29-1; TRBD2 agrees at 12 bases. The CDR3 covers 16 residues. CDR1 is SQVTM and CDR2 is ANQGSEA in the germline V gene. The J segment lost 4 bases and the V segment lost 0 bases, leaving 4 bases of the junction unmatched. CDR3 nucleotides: TGCAGCGTTGAAGATCCCCTAGCGGGAGGGTACAATGAGCAGTTCTTC. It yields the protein CSVEDPLAGGYNEQFF.

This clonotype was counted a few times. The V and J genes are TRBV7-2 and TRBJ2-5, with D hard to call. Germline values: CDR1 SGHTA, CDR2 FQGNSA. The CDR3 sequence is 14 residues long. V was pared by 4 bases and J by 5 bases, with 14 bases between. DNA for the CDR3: TGTGCCAGCAGCTCCGGACCGGATGGGGAGACCCAGTACTTC. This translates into CASSSGPDGETQYF.

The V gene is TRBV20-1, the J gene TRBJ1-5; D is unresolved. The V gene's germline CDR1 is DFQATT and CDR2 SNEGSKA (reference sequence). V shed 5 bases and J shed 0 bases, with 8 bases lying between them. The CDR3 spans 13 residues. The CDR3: CSARRSSNQPQHF. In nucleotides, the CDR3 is TGCAGTGCTCGCAGAAGTAGCAATCAGCCCCAGCATTTT.

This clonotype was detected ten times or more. CDR3 nucleotides: TGTGCCAGCAGCGTAGCAGAAATAGGCGAGCAGTACTTC. This translates into CASSVAEIGEQYF. The genes are TRBV9 and TRBJ2-7; D not certain. The CDR3 consists of 13 residues. V lost 0 bases, J lost 6 bases, and 10 bases lay in between. Germline lookup yields CDR1 SGDLS and CDR2 YYNGEE.

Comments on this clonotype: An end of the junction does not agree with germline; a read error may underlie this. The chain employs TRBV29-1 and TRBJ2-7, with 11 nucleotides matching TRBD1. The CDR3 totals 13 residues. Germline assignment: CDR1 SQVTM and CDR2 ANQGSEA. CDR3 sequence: CSVEGQGASEQYF. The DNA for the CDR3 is TGCAGCGTGGAAGGACAGGGGGCGAGCGAGCAGTACTTC.

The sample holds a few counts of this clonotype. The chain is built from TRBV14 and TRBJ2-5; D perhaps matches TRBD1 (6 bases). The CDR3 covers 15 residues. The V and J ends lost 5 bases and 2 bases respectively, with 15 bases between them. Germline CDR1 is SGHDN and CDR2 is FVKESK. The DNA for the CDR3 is TGTGCCAGCAGCGTTACCGGACAGAAACAAGAGACCCAGTACTTC. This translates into CASSVTGQKQETQYF. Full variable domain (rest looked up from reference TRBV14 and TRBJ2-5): EAGVTQFPSHSVIEKGQTVTLRCDPISGHDNLYWYRRVMGKEIKFLLHFVKESKQDESGMPNNRFLAERTGGTYSTLKVQPAELEDSGVYFCASSVTGQKQETQYFGPGTRLLVL.

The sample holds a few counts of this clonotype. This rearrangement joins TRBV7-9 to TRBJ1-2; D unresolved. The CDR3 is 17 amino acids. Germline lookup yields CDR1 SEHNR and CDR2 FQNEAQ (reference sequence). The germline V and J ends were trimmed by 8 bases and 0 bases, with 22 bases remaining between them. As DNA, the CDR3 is TGTGCCAGCGATAACCTCTGGACGGAGAAACCTAACTATGGCTACACCTTC. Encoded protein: CASDNLWTEKPNYGYTF.

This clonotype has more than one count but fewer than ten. In DNA form, the CDR3 reads TGTGCCAGCAGCCAAGATCGGACTAGCGGGCGCCAAGAGACCCAGTACTTC. Its translation is CASSQDRTSGRQETQYF. The chain is built from TRBV4-2 and TRBJ2-5; 11 bases fit TRBD2. V was clipped by 0 bases and J by 1 base; unmatched bases: 4. Germline CDR1 is LGHNA and CDR2 is YNFKEQ. This CDR3 is 17 amino acids long.

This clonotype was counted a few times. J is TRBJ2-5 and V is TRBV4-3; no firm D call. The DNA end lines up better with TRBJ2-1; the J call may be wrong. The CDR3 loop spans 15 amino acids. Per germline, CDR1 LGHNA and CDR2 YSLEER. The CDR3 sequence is CASSPDPWDWDEQFF. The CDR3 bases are TGCGCCAGCAGCCCTGACCCGTGGGATTGGGATGAGCAGTTCTTC.

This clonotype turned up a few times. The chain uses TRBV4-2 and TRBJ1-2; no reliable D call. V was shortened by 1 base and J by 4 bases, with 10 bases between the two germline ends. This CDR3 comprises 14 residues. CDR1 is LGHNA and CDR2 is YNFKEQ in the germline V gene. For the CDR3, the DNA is TGTGCCAGCAGCCAAGTTGTAGGGCTCTATGGCTACACCTTC. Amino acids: CASSQVVGLYGYTF.

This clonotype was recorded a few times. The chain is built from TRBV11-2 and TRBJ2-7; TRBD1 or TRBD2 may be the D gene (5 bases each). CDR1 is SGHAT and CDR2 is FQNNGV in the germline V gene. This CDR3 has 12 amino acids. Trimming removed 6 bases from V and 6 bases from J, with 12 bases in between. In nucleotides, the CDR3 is TGTGCCAGCAGGGGACCCCAAGGCGAGCAGTACTTC. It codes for CASRGPQGEQYF.